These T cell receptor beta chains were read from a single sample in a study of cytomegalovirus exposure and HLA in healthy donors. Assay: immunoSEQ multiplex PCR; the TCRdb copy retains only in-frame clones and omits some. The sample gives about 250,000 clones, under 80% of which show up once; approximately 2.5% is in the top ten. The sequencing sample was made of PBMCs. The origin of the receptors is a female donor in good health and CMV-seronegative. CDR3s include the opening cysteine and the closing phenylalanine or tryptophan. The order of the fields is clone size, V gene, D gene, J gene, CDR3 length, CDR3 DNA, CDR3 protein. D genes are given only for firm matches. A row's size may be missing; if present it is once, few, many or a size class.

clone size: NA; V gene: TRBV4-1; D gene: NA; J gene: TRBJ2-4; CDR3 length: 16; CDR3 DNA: TGCGCCAGCAGCCATCCGTCGGGGAGAGCCAAAAACATTCAGTACTTC; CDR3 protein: CASSHPSGRAKNIQYF
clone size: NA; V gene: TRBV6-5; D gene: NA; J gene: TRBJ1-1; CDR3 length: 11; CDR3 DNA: TGTGCCAGTTTTAGAAGCACTGAAGCTTTCTTT; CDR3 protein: CASFRSTEAFF
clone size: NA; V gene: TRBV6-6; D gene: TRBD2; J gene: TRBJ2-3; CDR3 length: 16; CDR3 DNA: TGTGCCAGCAGTCGGGAGGGCGGAGAATCCACAGATACGCAGTATTTT; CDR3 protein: CASSREGGESTDTQYF
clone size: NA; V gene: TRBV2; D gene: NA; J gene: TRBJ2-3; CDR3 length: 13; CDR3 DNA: TGTGCCAGCAAGGGGGTTAACACAGATACGCAGTATTTT; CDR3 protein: CASKGVNTDTQYF
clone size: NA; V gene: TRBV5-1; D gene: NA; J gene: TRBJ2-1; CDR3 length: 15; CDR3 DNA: TGCGCCAGCTTCGCTAGGGGGAGCGGAGCTAATGAGCAGTTCTTC; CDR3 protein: CASFARGSGANEQFF
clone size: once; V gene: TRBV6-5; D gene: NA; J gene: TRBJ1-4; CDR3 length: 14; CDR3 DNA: TGTGCCAGCAAATACCTCTCCCAGGGGGAAAAACTGTTTTTT; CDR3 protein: CASKYLSQGEKLFF
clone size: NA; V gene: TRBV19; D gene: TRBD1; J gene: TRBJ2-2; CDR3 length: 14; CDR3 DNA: TGTGCCAGAGACAGGGTAAGGAACACCGGGGAGCTGTTTTTT; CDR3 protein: CARDRVRNTGELFF
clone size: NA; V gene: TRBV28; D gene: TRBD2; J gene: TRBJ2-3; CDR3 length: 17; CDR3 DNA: TGTGCCAGCAGTTTATGCCTCAGCGGGAACTGCACAGATACGCAGTATTTT; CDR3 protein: CASSLCLSGNCTDTQYF
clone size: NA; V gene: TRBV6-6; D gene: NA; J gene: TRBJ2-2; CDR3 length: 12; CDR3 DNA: TGTGCCAGCAGTCTCTCTCCCGGGGAGCTGTTTTTT; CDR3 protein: CASSLSPGELFF
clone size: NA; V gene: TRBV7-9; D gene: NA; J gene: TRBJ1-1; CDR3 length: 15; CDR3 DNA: TGTGCCAGCAGCTTACTGTCAGGGGCCAACACTGAAGCTTTCTTT; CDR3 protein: CASSLLSGANTEAFF
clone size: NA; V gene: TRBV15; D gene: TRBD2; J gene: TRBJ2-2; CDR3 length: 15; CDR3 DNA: TGTGCCACCACGGGGGGACTAGTTAACACCGGGGAGCTGTTTTTT; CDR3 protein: CATTGGLVNTGELFF
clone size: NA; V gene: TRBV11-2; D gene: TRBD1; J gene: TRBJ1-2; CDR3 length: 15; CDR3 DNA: TGTGCCAGCTCTTTGGAGACAGGGGCTAGCTATGGCTACACCTTC; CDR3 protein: CASSLETGASYGYTF
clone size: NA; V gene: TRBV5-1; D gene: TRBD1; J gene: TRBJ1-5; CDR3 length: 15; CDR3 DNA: TGCGCCAGCAGCCTGGACAGGGGGCAAAATCAGCCCCAGCATTTT; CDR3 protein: CASSLDRGQNQPQHF
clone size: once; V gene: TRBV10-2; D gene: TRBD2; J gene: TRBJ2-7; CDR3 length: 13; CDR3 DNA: TGCGCCACCTACACGGGAGGGCCCTACGAGCAGTACTTC; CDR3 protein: CATYTGGPYEQYF
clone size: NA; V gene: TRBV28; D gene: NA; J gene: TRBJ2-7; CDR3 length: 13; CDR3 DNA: TGTGCCAGCAGTTTCAGGGCGAGCCACGAGCAGTACTTC; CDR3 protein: CASSFRASHEQYF
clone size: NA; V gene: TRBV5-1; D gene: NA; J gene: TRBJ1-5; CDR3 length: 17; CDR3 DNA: TGCGCCAGCAGCTTAGGACCGGGCGGAGGGGACAATCAGCCCCAGCATTTT; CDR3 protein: CASSLGPGGGDNQPQHF
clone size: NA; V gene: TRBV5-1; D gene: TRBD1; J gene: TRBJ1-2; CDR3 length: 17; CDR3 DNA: TGCGCCAGCAGCCCATTGAGGAGCGGGACAGGGGGTTTTGGCTACACCTTC; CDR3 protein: CASSPLRSGTGGFGYTF
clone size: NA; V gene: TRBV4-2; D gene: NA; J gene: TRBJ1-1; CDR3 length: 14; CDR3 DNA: TGTGCCAGCAGCCAAGTGGACAAGAACACTGAAGCTTTCTTT; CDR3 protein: CASSQVDKNTEAFF
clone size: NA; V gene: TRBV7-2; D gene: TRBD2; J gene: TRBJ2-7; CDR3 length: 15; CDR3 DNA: TGTGCCAGCAGCTTGAGGGGCGGGAGCTCCTACGAGCAGTACTTC; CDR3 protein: CASSLRGGSSYEQYF
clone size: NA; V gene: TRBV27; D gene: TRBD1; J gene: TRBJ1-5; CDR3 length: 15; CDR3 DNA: TGTGCCAGCAGTCCGGGACAGGGGGCAAATCAGCCCCAGCATTTT; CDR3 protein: CASSPGQGANQPQHF
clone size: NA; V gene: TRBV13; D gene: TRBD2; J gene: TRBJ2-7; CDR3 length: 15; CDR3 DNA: TGTGCCAGCAGCTTAGAAGGACTAGCGGGAGACGAGCAGTACTTC; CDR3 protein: CASSLEGLAGDEQYF
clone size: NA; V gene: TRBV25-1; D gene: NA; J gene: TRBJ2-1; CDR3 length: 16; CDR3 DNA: TGTGCCAGCAGTGAAACAGGACAGATCTTCTACAATGAGCAGTTCTTC; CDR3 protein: CASSETGQIFYNEQFF
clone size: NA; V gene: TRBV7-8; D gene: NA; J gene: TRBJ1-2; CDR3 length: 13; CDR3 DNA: TGTGCCAGCAGCTTGGGTGCAGGGGTTGGCTACACCTTC; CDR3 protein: CASSLGAGVGYTF
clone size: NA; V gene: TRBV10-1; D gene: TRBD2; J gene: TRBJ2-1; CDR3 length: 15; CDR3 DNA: TGCGCCAGCAGTCCCAGGACTAGCGGGTACGATGAGCAGTTCTTC; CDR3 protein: CASSPRTSGYDEQFF
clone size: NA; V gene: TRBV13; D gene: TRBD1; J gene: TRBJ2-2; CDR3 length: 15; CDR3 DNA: TGTGCCAGCAGCGCACTGACAGGGGACACCGGGGAGCTGTTTTTT; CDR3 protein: CASSALTGDTGELFF
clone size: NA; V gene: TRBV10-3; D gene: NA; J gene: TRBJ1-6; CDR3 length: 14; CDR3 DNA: TGTGCCATCAGTGACCAAAGACAGAATTCACCCCTCCACTTT; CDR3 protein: CAISDQRQNSPLHF
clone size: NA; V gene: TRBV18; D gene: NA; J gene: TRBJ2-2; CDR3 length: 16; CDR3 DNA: TGTGCCAGCTCACCACGTCAGGGGCAGGGAACCGGGGAGCTGTTTTTT; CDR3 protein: CASSPRQGQGTGELFF
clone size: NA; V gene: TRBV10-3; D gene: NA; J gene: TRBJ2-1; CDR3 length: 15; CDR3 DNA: TGTGCCATCAGTGAGTCCCAGCGGGTATACAATGAGCAGTTCTTC; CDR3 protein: CAISESQRVYNEQFF
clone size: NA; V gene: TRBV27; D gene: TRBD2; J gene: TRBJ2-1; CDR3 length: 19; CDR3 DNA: TGTGCCAGCAGTTTATTGGGGCGAGGAGCGCGGGGGAGCTACAATGAGCAGTTCTTC; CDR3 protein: CASSLLGRGARGSYNEQFF
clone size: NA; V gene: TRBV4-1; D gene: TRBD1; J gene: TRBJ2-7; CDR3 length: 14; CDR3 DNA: TGCGCCAGCAGCCAAGGACAGGGCTCCTACGAGCAGTACTTC; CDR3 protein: CASSQGQGSYEQYF
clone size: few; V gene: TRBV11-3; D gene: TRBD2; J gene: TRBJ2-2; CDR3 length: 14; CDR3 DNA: TGTGCCAGCAGCCCCAGACTAGCGGGAGTGGAGCTGTTTTTT; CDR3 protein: CASSPRLAGVELFF
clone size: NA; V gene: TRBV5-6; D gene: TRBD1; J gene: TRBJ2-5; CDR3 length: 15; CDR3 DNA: TGTGCCAGCAGCCCCGACAGGGGGCGAGGAGAGACCCAGTACTTC; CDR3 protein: CASSPDRGRGETQYF
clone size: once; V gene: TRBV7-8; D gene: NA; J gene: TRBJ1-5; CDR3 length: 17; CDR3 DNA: TGTGCCAGCAGCTTAGGGGCAGTCTCTTATAGCAATCAGCCCCAGCATTTT; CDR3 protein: CASSLGAVSYSNQPQHF
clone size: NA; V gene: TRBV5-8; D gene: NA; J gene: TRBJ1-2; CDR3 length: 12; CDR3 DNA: TGTGCCAGCAGCTTACTGAACTATGGCTACACCTTC; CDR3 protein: CASSLLNYGYTF
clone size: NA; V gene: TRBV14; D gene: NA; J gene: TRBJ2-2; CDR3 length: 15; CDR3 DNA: TGTGCCAGCAGCCCAAGGACAAGCAACACCGGGGAGCTGTTTTTT; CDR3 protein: CASSPRTSNTGELFF
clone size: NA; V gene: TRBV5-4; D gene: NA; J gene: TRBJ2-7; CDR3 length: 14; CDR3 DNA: TGTGCCAGCAGCCCAGGGGCGGGAGCGCACGAGCAGTACTTC; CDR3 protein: CASSPGAGAHEQYF
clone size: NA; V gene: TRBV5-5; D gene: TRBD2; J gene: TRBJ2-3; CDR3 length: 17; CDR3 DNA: TGTGCCAGCAGCTCAACCCCCCGTCCGGGAGGGTCAGATACGCAGTATTTT; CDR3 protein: CASSSTPRPGGSDTQYF
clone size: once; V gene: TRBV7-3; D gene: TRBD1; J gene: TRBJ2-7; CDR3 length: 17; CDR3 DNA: TGTGCCAGCAGCTTAATGGAAACAGGGGTCAGATCCTACGAGCAGTACTTC; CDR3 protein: CASSLMETGVRSYEQYF
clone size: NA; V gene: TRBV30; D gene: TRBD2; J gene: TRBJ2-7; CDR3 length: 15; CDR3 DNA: TGTGCCTGGACTTTGTTTAGCGGGGACAAGGGGGAGCAGTACTTC; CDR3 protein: CAWTLFSGDKGEQYF
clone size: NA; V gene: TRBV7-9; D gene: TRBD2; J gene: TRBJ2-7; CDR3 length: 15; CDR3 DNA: TGTGCCAGCAGCCCACTAGCGGGTGCCTCCTACGAGCAGTACTTC; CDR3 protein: CASSPLAGASYEQYF
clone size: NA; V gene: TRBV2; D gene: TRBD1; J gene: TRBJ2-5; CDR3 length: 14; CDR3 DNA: TGTGCCAGCAGTGAAGAGCAGGGGACAGGGACCCAGTACTTC; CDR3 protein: CASSEEQGTGTQYF
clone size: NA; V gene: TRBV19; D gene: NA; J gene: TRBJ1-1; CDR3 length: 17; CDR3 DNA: TGTGCCAGTCACGCGGGGGAGGCGGCAGGACTGAACACTGAAGCTTTCTTT; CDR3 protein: CASHAGEAAGLNTEAFF
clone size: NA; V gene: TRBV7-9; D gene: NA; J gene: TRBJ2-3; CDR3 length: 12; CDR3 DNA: TGTGCCAGCAGTCTTTCTTCAGATACGCAGTATTTT; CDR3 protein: CASSLSSDTQYF
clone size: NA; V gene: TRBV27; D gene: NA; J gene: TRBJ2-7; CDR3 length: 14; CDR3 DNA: TGTGCCAGCCGAAGGGGGGGGATGCCCTACGAGCAGTACTTC; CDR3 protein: CASRRGGMPYEQYF
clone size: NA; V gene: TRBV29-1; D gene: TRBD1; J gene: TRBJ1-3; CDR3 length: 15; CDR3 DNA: TGCAGCGTTGGGGAGACAGGGCTCTCTGGAAACACCATATATTTT; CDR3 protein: CSVGETGLSGNTIYF
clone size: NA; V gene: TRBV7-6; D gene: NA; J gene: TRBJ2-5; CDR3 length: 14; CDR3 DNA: TGTGCCAGCAGTTTAGGGGGGAGGTCAGAGACCCAGTACTTC; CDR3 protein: CASSLGGRSETQYF
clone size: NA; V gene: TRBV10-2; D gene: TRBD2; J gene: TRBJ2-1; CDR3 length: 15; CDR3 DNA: TGCGCCAGCAGAGTTTACTCCGGGGGGACCAATGAGCAGTTCTTC; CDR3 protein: CASRVYSGGTNEQFF
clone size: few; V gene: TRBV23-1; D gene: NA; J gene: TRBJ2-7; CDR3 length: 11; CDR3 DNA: TGCGCCAGCATGGGCAGCGGCGAGCAGTACTTC; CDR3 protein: CASMGSGEQYF
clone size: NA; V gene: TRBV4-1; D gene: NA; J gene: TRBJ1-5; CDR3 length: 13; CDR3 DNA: TGCGCCAGCAGCCCGCAGGGGCCTCAGCCCCAGCATTTT; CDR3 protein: CASSPQGPQPQHF
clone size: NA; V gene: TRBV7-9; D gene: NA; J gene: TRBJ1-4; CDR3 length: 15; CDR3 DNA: TGTGCCAGCAGCTTAGGCCCCCGGGGTAATGAAAAACTGTTTTTT; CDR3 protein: CASSLGPRGNEKLFF
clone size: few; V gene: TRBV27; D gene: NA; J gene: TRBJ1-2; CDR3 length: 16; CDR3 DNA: TGTGCCAGCAGTTTATCGGGGGCTTACCTTAACTATGGCTACACCTTC; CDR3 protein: CASSLSGAYLNYGYTF